This TCR beta chain was observed in a study of CD8+CD57+ T cells in acquired aplastic anemia. Study context: Average DNA yield from sorted CD4+ and CD8+ cells was around 3 ug.

Genomic DNA constituted the template upon which TCR beta VDJ and CDR3 profiling was performed. TCRdb re-called the reads with MiXCR, one entry per CDR3 protein. This table has fewer than 200,000 distinct CDR3 sequences, under 55% appearing once. Whole-study findings and limits: Comparison of patients with controls identified 25 to 35 shared CD8+ CDR3 sequences.

There are a few counts of this clonotype. Its antigen is as yet unknown. This may be a read error: a much more frequent sequence differs by one nucleotide. Sequencing was done on patients that had shown CD8+CD57+ cell expansion by flow cytometry. Blood samples were obtained from patients who had received no prior therapy. Sequencing was performed on sorted CD4+, CD8+, or CD8+CD57+ T cells (not recorded which) from PBMCs. This TCR was sampled from a human donor with aplastic anemia.

CDR3 sequence: CVSSFSGAKDTEAFF. For the CDR3, the DNA is TGTGTCAGCAGCTTTTCGGGAGCGAAGGACACTGAAGCTTTCTTT. The rearrangement links TRBV7-6 to TRBJ1-1; D is uncertain. Germline loops: CDR1 SGHVS, CDR2 FNYEAQ. The CDR3 is 15 amino acids.